This T cell receptor (beta chain) was recovered during a study of blood T cell repertoires in COVID-19. The germline V gene encodes CDR1 SNHLY and CDR2 FYNNEI. The CDR3 is made up of 12 amino acids. V lost 6 bases and J 6 bases, leaving 9 bases between the germline ends. Source study methods: Amplification from reference gene primers served as the basis for estimated nucleated cell counts. Here immunoSEQ multiplex PCR was the method, and the copy in TCRdb shows in-frame clones only, minus some. The V and J calls and clone size are taken from that table; D and trimming were inferred from the DNA. The table has roughly 97,000 clones, 87% seen once.

The chain carries TRBV2 and TRBJ2-1; D gene uncertain. The source of this sequence is a man between 45 and 60 years old with acute or convalescent COVID-19. The sequencing input was peripheral blood. The CDR3 here is CASRAAANEQFF. The CDR3 region has the DNA TGTGCCAGCAGGGCCGCTGCCAATGAGCAGTTCTTC.